This entry describes one T cell receptor beta chain. Its antigen is as yet unknown. This sample stems from a study of beta chain features in type 1 diabetes. Study-level points and caveats: No resolution was reached here on whether HLA type influences TCRB rearrangement. Fewer insertions but more deletions were seen at VDJ junctions in type 1 diabetes patients.

The CDR3 spans 15 residues. V lost 5 bases and J lost 2; bases outside the gene matches: 2. CDR1 and CDR2 (germline): SGHVS, FNYEAQ. Per donor, one heparinised blood draw averaged approximately 110 mL. Every bit of the isolated RNA underwent reverse transcription, so sequencing read expressed TCRB transcripts. The data were produced by immunoSEQ multiplex PCR, yet TCRdb's version contains in-frame clones alone and is incomplete. This table has approximately 330,000 clones, roughly 9.6% appearing once. V usage is TRBV7-6 and J usage is TRBJ2-1, with TRBD1 matching 11 bases. Sequenced: naive CD4+ T cells from blood. The receptor's source is a woman aged 30 to 39 in good health. DNA of the CDR3: TGTGCCAGCAGCGAGGGACAGGGGGCCTACAATGAGCAGTTCTTC. The encoded protein is CASSEGQGAYNEQFF.